This T cell receptor (beta chain) appears in the sequencing data of a study of shared clonotypes between healthy human individuals. Study details: The study enrolled two women and a few men aged 18 to 49.

As regards this clone: The antigen is unknown.

Genomic DNA per cell subset filled all wells of several immunoSEQ plates. Roughly 210 ng DNA, about 30,000 T cell genomes, went into each sorted-subset replicate PCR. Profiling relied on immunoSEQ multiplex PCR, and the TCRdb table lists in-frame clones only, not all of them. Among some 360,000 clones, around 67% were seen once, and the ten largest hold about 10%. The germline gives CDR1 SGHDN, CDR2 FVKESK. The germline V and J ends were trimmed by 1 base and 1 base, with 16 bases remaining between them. The CDR3 runs to 17 residues. General observations from the study: When naive CD4 clonotypes were compared across a few donors, about 4.8% were shared.

The material sequenced was memory CD4+ T cells sorted from blood. Subset described: CD45RA-negative fraction. This sequence was found in a man aged 30-40 years in good health. The V gene is TRBV14, the J gene TRBJ2-5; D possibly corresponds to TRBD2 (6 bases). CDR3 residues: CASSQGGTGGTQETQYF. CDR3 bases: TGTGCCAGCAGCCAAGGGGGGACTGGCGGGACCCAAGAGACCCAGTACTTC.